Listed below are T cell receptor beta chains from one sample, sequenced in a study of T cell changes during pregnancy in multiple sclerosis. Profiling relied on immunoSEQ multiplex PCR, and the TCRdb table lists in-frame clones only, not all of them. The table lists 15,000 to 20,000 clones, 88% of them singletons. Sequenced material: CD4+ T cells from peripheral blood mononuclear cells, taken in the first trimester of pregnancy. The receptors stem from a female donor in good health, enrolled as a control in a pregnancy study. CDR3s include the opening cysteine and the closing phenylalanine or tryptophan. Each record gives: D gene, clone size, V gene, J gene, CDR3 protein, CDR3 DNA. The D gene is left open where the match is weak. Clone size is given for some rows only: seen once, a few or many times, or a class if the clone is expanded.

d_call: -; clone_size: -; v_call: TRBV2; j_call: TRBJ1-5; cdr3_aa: CASRREGNQPQHF; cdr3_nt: TGTGCCAGCAGAAGGGAGGGAAATCAGCCCCAGCATTTT
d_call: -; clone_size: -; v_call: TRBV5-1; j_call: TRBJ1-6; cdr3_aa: CASSSGDTNSPLHF; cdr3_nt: TGCGCCAGCAGCTCCGGGGACACCAATTCACCCCTCCACTTT
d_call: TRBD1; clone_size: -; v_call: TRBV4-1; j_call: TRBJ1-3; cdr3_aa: CASSPYLGQAANTIYF; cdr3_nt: TGCGCCAGCAGCCCATACCTCGGACAGGCGGCAAACACCATATATTTT
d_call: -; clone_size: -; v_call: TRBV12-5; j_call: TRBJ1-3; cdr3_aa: CASGLTAGGIYF; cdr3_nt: TGTGCTAGTGGTTTGACTGCCGGGGGCATATATTTT
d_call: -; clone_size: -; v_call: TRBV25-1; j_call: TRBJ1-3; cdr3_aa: CASSEGGSGNTIYF; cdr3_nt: TGTGCCAGCAGTGAAGGAGGATCGGGAAACACCATATATTTT
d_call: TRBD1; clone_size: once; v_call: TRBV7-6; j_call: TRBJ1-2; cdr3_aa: CASSPEQGNYGYTF; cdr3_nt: TGTGCCAGCAGCCCCGAACAGGGGAACTATGGCTACACCTTC
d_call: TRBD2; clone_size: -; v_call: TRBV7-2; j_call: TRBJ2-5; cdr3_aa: CASSSSGAQETQYF; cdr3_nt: TGTGCCAGCAGCTCTAGCGGAGCCCAAGAGACCCAGTACTTC
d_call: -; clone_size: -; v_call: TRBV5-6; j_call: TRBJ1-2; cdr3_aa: CASSWISGDGYTF; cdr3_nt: TGTGCCAGCAGCTGGATCTCGGGGGATGGCTACACCTTC
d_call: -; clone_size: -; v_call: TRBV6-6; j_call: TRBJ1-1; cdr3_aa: CASSDLDRQRHTEAFF; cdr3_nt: TGTGCCAGCAGTGACTTAGATCGACAGAGACACACTGAAGCTTTCTTT
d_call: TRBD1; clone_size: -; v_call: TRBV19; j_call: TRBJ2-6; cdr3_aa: CASSNQQGWQSRANVLTF; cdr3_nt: TGTGCCAGTAGTAATCAACAGGGGTGGCAATCTCGGGCCAACGTCCTGACTTTC
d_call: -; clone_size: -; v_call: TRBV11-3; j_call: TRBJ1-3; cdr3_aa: CASSSGSSGNTIYF; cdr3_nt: TGTGCCAGCAGCTCCGGGAGCTCTGGAAACACCATATATTTT
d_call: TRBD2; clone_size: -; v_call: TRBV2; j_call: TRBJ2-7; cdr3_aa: CASSDGLAGGGRAYEQYF; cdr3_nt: TGTGCCAGCAGCGATGGACTAGCGGGAGGGGGCAGAGCCTACGAGCAGTACTTC
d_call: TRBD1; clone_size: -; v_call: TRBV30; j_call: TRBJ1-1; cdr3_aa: CAWVTGGASTEAFF; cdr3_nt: TGTGCCTGGGTTACAGGGGGGGCGAGTACTGAAGCTTTCTTT
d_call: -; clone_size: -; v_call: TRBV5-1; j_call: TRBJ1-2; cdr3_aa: CASSLEAGGYTF; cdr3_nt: TGCGCCAGCAGCTTGGAGGCAGGAGGCTACACCTTC
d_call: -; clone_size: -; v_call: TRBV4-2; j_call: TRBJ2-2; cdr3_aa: CASSQKEGTGELFF; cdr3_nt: TGTGCCAGCAGCCAAAAAGAGGGAACCGGGGAGCTGTTTTTT
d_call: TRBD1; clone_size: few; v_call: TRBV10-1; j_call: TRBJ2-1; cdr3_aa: CASSEGGQGRNEQFF; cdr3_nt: TGCGCCAGCAGTGAGGGTGGACAGGGAAGAAATGAGCAGTTCTTC
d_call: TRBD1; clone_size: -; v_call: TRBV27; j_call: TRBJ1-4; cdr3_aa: CASANRGQNEKLFF; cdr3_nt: TGTGCCAGCGCAAACAGGGGGCAAAATGAAAAACTGTTTTTT
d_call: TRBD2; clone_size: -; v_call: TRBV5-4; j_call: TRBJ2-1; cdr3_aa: CASSLASGTSGGNEQFF; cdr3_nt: TGTGCCAGCAGCTTGGCCTCCGGGACTAGCGGGGGTAATGAGCAGTTCTTC
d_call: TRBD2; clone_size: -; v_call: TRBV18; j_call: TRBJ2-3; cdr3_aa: CASSPIGTSGGDTQYF; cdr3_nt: TGTGCCAGCTCACCAATTGGCACTAGCGGAGGGGATACGCAGTATTTT
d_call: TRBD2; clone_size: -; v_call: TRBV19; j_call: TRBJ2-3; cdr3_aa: CASSYGASGGDTQYF; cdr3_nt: TGTGCCAGTAGTTACGGGGCTAGCGGGGGAGATACGCAGTATTTT
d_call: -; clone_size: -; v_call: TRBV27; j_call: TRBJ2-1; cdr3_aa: CASSLRGSYEQFF; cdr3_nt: TGTGCCAGCAGTTTAAGGGGCAGCTATGAGCAGTTCTTC
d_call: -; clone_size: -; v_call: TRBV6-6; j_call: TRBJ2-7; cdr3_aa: CASSTQYEQYF; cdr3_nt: TGTGCCAGCAGCACACAATACGAGCAGTACTTC
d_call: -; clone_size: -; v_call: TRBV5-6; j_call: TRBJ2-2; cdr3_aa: CASSLGRAGANTGELFF; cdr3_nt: TGTGCCAGCAGCTTGGGGCGTGCGGGGGCTAACACCGGGGAGCTGTTTTTT
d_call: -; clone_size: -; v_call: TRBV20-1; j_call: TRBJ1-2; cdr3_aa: CSDQGNYGYTF; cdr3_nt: TGCAGTGACCAGGGTAACTATGGCTACACCTTC
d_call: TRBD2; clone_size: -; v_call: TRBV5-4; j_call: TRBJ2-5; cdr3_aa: CASSPGLAGGPRTQYF; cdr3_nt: TGTGCCAGCAGCCCGGGACTAGCGGGGGGGCCTAGGACCCAGTACTTC
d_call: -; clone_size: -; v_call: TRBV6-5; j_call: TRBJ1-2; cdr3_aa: CASRAGNYGYTF; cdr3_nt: TGTGCCAGCAGGGCTGGTAACTATGGCTACACCTTC
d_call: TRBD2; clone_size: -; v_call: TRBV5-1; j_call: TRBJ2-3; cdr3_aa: CASTRPGRGGPTGDTQYF; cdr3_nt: TGCGCCAGCACCCGGCCGGGCCGCGGGGGGCCCACGGGGGATACGCAGTATTTT
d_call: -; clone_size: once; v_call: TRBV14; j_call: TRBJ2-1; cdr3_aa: CASSPQGGSYNEQFF; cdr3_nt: TGTGCCAGCAGCCCGCAGGGGGGATCCTACAATGAGCAGTTCTTC
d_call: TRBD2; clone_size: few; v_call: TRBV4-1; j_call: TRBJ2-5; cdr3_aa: CASSQATSGRTQETQYF; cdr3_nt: TGCGCCAGCAGCCAAGCCACTAGCGGGAGGACCCAAGAGACCCAGTACTTC
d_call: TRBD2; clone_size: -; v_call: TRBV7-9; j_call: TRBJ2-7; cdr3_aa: CASTRAGVYEQYF; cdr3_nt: TGTGCCAGCACCCGAGCGGGAGTGTACGAGCAGTACTTC
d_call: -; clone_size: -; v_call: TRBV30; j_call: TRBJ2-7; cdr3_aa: CAWSLLGGDEQYF; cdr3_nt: TGTGCCTGGAGTCTCCTAGGAGGGGACGAGCAGTACTTC
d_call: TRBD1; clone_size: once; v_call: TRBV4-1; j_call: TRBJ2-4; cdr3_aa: CASSQDWGQPVLAKNIQYF; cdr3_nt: TGCGCCAGCAGCCAAGACTGGGGACAGCCTGTTCTCGCCAAAAACATTCAGTACTTC
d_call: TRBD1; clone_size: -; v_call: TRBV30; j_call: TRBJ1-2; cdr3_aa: CAWSLDRGDPTF; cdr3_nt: TGTGCCTGGAGTTTGGACAGGGGTGACCCCACCTTC
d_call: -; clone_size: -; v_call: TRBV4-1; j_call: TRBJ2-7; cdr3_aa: CASSQEQGTYEQYF; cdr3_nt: TGCGCCAGCAGCCAAGAGCAGGGAACCTACGAGCAGTACTTC
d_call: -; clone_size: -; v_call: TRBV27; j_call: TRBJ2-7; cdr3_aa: CASSSDSSYEQYF; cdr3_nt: TGTGCCAGCAGTTCTGACAGCTCCTACGAGCAGTACTTC
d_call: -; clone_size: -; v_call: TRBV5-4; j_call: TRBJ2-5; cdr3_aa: CASSRVDRSGKETQYF; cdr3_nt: TGTGCCAGCAGCCGGGTAGACAGATCTGGGAAAGAGACCCAGTACTTC
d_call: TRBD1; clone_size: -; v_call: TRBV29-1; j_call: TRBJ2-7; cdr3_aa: CSVEEERDRAYEQYF; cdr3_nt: TGCAGCGTTGAAGAGGAACGGGACAGGGCCTACGAGCAGTACTTC
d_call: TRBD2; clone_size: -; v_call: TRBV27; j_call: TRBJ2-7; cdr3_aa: CASSPWEGGVYEQYF; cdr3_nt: TGTGCCAGCAGTCCCTGGGAGGGAGGTGTTTACGAGCAGTACTTC
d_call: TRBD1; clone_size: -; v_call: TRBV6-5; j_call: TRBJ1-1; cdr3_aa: CASTRTGGTEAFF; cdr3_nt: TGTGCCAGCACCCGGACAGGGGGTACTGAAGCTTTCTTT
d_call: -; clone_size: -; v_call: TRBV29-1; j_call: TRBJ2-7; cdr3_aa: CSVEGQGKDEQYF; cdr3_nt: TGCAGCGTTGAGGGCCAGGGAAAGGACGAGCAGTACTTC
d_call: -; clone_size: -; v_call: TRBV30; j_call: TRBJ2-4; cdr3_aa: CAWSEEGNIQYF; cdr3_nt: TGTGCCTGGAGTGAAGAGGGAAACATTCAGTACTTC
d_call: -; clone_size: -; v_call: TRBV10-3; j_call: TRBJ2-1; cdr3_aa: CATQRASSYNEQFF; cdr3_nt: TGTGCCACCCAGCGGGCCAGCTCCTACAATGAGCAGTTCTTC